The sequence of this T cell receptor (beta chain) was determined in a study of tumor T cells in aggressive B-cell lymphoma. The CDR3 loop spans 13 amino acids. Germline loops: CDR1 SQVTM, CDR2 ANQGSEA. Unmatched junction bases numbered 7, after V lost 7 bases and J lost 5 bases. Profiling relied on immunoSEQ multiplex PCR, and the TCRdb table lists in-frame clones only, not all of them. The data hold roughly 3,000 clones, with roughly 91% observed a single time. This clonotype originated in an adult with diffuse large B cell lymphoma. The material sequenced was tumor tissue. V usage is TRBV29-1 and J usage is TRBJ2-7; 11 positions match TRBD1. For the CDR3, the DNA is TGCAGCGCCGAAGGGACAGGGGGGAACGAGCAGTACTTC. Translated: CSAEGTGGNEQYF.